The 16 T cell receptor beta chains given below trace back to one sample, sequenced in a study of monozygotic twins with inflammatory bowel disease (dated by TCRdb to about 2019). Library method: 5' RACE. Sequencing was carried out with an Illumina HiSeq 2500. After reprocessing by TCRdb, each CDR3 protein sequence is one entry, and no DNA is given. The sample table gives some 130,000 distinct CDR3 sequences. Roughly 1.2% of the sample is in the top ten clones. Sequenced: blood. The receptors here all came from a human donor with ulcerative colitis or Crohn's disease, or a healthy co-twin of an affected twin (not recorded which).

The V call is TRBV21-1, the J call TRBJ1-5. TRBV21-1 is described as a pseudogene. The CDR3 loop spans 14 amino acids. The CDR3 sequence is CASSKAVSNQPQHF.

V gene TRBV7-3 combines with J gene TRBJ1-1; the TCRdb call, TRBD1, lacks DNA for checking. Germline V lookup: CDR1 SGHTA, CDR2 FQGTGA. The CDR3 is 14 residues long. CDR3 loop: CASSRGQGATEAFF.

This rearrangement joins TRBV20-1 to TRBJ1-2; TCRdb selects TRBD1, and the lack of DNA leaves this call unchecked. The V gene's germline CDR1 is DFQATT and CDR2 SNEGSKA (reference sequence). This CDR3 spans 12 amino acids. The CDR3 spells CSASKGTGYCTF.

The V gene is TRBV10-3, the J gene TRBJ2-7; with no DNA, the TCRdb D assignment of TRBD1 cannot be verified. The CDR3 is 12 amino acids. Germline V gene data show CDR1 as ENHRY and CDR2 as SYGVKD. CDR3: CAIRPGHGEQYF.

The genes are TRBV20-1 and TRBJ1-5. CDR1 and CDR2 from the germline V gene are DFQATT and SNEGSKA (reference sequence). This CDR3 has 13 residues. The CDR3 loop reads CSASLGHNQPQHF.

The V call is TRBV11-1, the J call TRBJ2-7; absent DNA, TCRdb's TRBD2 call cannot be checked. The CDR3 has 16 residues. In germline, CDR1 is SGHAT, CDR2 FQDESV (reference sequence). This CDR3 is CASSLAPAGGSYEQYF.

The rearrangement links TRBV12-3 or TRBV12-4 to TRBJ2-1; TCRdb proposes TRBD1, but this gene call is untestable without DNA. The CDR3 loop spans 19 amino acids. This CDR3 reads CASSHRGRSVAGVSNEQFF.

The CDR3 sequence is CASNLLETGGNYGYTF. This rearrangement joins TRBV5-5 to TRBJ1-2; TCRdb indicates TRBD1, and absent DNA this call remains unverified. The CDR3 contains 16 residues. From germline, CDR1 is SGHKS and CDR2 YYEKEE (reference sequence).

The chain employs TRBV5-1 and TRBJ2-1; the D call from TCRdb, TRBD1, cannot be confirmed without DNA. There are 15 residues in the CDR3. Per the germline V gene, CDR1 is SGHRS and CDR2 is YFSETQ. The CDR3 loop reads CASSLVQGASPEQFF. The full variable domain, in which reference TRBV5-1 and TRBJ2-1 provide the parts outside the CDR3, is KAGVTQTPRYLIKTRGQQVTLSCSPISGHRSVSWYQQTPGQGLQFLFEYFSETQRNKGNFPGRFSGRQFSNSRSEMNVSTLELGDSALYLCASSLVQGASPEQFFGPGTRLTVL.

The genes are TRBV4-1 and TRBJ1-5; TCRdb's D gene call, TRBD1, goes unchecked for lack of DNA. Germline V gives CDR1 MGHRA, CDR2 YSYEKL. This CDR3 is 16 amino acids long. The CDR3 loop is CASSRTGVGVNQPQHF.

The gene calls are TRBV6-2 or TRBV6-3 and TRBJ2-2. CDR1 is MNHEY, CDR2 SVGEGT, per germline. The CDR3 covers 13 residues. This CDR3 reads CASTLLSTGELFF.

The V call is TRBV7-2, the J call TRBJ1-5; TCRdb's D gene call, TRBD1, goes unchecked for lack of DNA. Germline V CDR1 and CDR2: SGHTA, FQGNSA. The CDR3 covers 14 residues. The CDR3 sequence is CASSLRGLVEPQHF.

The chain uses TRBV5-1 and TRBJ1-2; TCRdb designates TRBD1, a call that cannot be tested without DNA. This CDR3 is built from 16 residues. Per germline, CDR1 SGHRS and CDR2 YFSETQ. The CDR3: CASSLAWDRLNYGYTF. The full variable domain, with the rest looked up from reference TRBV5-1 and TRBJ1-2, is KAGVTQTPRYLIKTRGQQVTLSCSPISGHRSVSWYQQTPGQGLQFLFEYFSETQRNKGNFPGRFSGRQFSNSRSEMNVSTLELGDSALYLCASSLAWDRLNYGYTFGSGTRLTVV.

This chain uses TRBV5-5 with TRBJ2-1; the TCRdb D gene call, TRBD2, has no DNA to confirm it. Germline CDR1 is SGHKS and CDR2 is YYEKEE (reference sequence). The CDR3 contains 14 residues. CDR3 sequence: CASTPSSGNNEQFF.

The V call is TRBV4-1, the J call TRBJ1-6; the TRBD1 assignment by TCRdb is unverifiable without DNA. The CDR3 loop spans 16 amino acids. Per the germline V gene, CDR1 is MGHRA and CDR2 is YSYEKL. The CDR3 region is CASSQERDTHNSPLHF.

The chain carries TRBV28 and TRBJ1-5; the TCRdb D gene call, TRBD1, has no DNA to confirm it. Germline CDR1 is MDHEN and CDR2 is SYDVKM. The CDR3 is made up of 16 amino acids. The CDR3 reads CASSPRQGQGYQPQHF.